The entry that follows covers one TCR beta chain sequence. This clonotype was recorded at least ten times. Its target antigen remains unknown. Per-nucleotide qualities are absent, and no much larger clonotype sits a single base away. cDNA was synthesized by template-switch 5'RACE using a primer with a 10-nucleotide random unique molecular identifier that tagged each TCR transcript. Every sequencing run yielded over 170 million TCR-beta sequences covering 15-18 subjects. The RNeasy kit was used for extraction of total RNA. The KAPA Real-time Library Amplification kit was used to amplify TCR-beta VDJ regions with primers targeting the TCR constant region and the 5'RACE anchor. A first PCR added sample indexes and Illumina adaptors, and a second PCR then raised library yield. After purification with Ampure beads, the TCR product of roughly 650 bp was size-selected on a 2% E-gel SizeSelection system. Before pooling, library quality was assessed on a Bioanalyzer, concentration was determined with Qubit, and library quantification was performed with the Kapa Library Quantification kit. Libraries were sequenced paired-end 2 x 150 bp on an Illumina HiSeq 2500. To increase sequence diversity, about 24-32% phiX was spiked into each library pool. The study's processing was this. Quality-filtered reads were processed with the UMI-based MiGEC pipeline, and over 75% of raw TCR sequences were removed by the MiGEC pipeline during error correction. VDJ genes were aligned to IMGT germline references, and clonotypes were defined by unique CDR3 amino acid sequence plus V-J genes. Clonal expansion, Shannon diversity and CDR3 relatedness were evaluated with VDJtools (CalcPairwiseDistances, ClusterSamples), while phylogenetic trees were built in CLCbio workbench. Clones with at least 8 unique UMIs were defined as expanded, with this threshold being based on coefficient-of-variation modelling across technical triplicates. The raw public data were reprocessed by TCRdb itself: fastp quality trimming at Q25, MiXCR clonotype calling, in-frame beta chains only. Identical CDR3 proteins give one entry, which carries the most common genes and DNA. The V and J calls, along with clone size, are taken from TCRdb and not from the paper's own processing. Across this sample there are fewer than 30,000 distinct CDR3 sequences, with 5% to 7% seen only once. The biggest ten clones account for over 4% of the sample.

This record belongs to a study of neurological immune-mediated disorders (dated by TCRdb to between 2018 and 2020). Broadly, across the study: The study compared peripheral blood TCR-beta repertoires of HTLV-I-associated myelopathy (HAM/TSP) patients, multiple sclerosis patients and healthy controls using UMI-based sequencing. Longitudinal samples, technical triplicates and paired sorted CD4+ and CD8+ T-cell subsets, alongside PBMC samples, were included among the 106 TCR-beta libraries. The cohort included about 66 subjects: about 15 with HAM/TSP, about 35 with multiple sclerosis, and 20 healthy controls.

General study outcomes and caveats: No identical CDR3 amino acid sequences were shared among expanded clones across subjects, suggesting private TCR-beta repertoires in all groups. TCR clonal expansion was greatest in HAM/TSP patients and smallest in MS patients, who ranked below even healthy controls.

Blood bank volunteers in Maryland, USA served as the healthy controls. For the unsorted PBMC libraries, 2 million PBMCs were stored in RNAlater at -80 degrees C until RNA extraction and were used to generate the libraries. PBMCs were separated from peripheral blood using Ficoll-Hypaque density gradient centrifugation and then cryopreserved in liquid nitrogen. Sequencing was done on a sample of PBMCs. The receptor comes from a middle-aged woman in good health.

Here the CDR3 is given as CASSSHRDGTDTQYF. The DNA sequence follows: TGTGCCAGCAGTTCGCACAGGGACGGCACAGATACGCAGTATTTT. The V gene is TRBV27 and the J gene is TRBJ2-3, and the D gene may be TRBD1, 6 bases matching. V is clipped by 4 bases and J by 1 base, and the sequence between their germline boundaries is 12 bases long. In the germline V gene (reference sequence), CDR1 corresponds to MNHEY and CDR2 to SMNVEV. Counted from cysteine to phenylalanine, this CDR3 has 15 amino acids. Only the CDR3 region is kept as DNA, spanning 45 bases read in frame from base 1.